This passage covers 32 T cell receptor beta chains from one sample sequenced in a study of blood T cell repertoires in COVID-19. The protocol was immunoSEQ multiplex PCR, while the TCRdb copy is restricted to in-frame clones and leaves out a portion. The table lists 350,000 to 400,000 clones, 90% of them singletons. Specimen: peripheral blood. Receptors were obtained from a man aged 18 to 30 with active or convalescent COVID-19.

This clone was seen more than once but under ten times. The chain employs TRBV27 and TRBJ2-2; TRBD1 agrees at 10 bases. CDR3 length equals 18 residues. CDR1 and CDR2 from the germline V gene are MNHEY and SMNVEV (reference sequence). Losses at the gene ends were 5 bases for V and 6 bases for J; bases not matched to a gene: 15. The CDR3 nucleotides read TGTGCCAGCAGTGCGATCCCCTTGTCGACAGGGGGCTCCGGGGAGCTGTTTTTT. It codes for CASSAIPLSTGGSGELFF.

The chain joins TRBV10-1 to TRBJ2-1, with 9 bases matching TRBD2. Trimming took 4 bases from V and 7 from J; bases not matched to a gene: 14. This CDR3 is built from 17 residues. Germline V lookup: CDR1 WNHNN, CDR2 SYGVQD (reference sequence). In nucleotides, the CDR3 is TGCGCCAGCAGTGGGAACTCCGGGACTAGCCATCAGAATGAGCAGTTCTTC. Protein sequence: CASSGNSGTSHQNEQFF.

The gene calls are TRBV14 and TRBJ1-1; D is perhaps TRBD1 (6 bases). V was pared by 0 bases and J by 4 bases, with 9 bases between. Germline CDR1 is SGHDN and CDR2 is FVKESK. This CDR3 region has 14 residues. Here the CDR3 reads CASSQDLGGTEAFF. The CDR3 DNA is TGTGCCAGCAGCCAAGATCTAGGGGGCACTGAAGCTTTCTTT.

The chain uses TRBV5-6 and TRBJ1-5; perhaps TRBD1 as D (5 bases). The V end lost 4 bases, the J end lost 3 bases, and 11 bases lay between the germline ends. Germline values: CDR1 SGHDT, CDR2 YYEEEE. The CDR3 consists of 14 residues. CDR3 in DNA: TGTGCCAGCAGCCGAGACAGATACAATCAGCCCCAGCATTTT. Translated, it gives CASSRDRYNQPQHF.

V gene TRBV24-1 combines with J gene TRBJ1-1; D gene ambiguous. Germline V lookup: CDR1 KGHDR, CDR2 SFDVKD. The CDR3 consists of 12 residues. Trimming left V 8 bases short and J 8 bases short, with 14 bases between. CDR3 in amino acids: CATKDEGTEAFF. The DNA of the CDR3 is TGTGCCACCAAAGACGAGGGCACGGAAGCTTTCTTT.

The rearrangement links TRBV19 to TRBJ1-3, with TRBD1 identical over 8 bases. The germline V gene encodes CDR1 LNHDA and CDR2 SQIVND (reference sequence). With V trimmed by 5 bases and J by 2 bases, 5 bases remained unmatched. The CDR3 is 15 residues long. The CDR3 DNA reads TGTGCCAGTAGTCCCGACAGGGGCGCTGGAAACACCATATATTTT. This codes for CASSPDRGAGNTIYF.

The chain couples TRBV10-3 to TRBJ1-2; D might be TRBD1 (6 bases). CDR3 length: 16 amino acids. The germline CDR1 and CDR2 sequences are ENHRY and SYGVKD. V was shortened by 4 bases and J by 4 bases, with 19 bases between the two germline ends. CDR3: CAISGLIQGTAYGYTF. The CDR3 nucleotides read TGTGCCATCAGTGGATTAATACAGGGCACGGCCTATGGCTACACCTTC.

The chain couples TRBV7-2 to TRBJ2-5; tentatively, D is TRBD1 (5 bases). The CDR3 sequence is 13 residues long. CDR1 and CDR2 from the germline V gene are SGHTA and FQGNSA. Trimming shortened V by 5 bases and J by 5 bases, and 12 bases separated the two germline ends. CDR3 coding DNA: TGTGCCAGCAGCCTCCACAGGCGGGAGACCCAGTACTTC. It codes for CASSLHRRETQYF.

The rearrangement joins TRBV6-6 to TRBJ1-1; D gene unclear. Trimming left V 5 bases short and J 0 bases short, with 16 bases between. CDR3 length equals 16 residues. Germline CDR1 and CDR2: MNHNY and SVGAGI (reference sequence). The CDR3 DNA sequence: TGTGCCAGCAGTCCCCGGAAGGAGAACATGAACACTGAAGCTTTCTTT. The encoded protein is CASSPRKENMNTEAFF.

V gene TRBV10-1 combines with J gene TRBJ2-7, with 8 bases fitting TRBD1. The germline V gene encodes CDR1 WNHNN and CDR2 SYGVQD (reference sequence). Trimming took 5 bases from V and 2 from J; bases not matched to a gene: 11. CDR3 length: 16 amino acids. The CDR3 DNA follows: TGCGCCAGCAGTTCCGCTTTGATGACAGGGGCCTACGAGCAGTACTTC. It yields the protein CASSSALMTGAYEQYF.

The rearrangement joins TRBV28 to TRBJ2-5; D is uncertain. The CDR3 totals 16 residues. Trimming removed 2 bases at V and 0 bases at J, with 13 bases between. Germline V lookup: CDR1 MDHEN, CDR2 SYDVKM. This CDR3 is CASSLSCGKYQETQYF. DNA of the CDR3: TGTGCCAGCAGTTTAAGCTGCGGAAAGTACCAAGAGACCCAGTACTTC.

The chain employs TRBV18 and TRBJ2-1; 7 bases match TRBD1. V lost 3 bases to trimming and J lost 0 bases; unmatched junction nucleotides: 11. Germline values: CDR1 KGHSH, CDR2 LQKENI. The CDR3 length is 18 residues. CDR3 sequence reads: CASSPEQGTKSSYNEQFF. The CDR3 DNA is TGTGCCAGCTCACCCGAACAGGGGACCAAAAGCTCCTACAATGAGCAGTTCTTC.

The V and J genes are TRBV7-2 and TRBJ1-4; maybe TRBD1 (5 bases). Germline assignment: CDR1 SGHTA and CDR2 FQGNSA. The CDR3 sequence is 14 residues long. Trimming pared 9 bases from V and 0 bases from J, leaving 11 bases between. The CDR3 region is CASRQSATNEKLFF. CDR3 nucleotide sequence: TGTGCCAGTCGACAGAGTGCAACTAATGAAAAACTGTTTTTT. The whole variable domain, remainder taken from reference TRBV7-2 and TRBJ1-4, is GAGVSQSPSNKVTEKGKDVELRCDPISGHTALYWYRQSLGQGLEFLIYFQGNSAPDKSGLPSDRFSAERTGGSVSTLTIQRTQQEDSAVYLCASRQSATNEKLFFGSGTQLSVL.

The chain is built from TRBV5-1 and TRBJ1-6; 10 nucleotides match TRBD1. The V and J ends lost 4 bases and 5 bases, in that order; junction bases with no gene match: 12. Germline CDR1 and CDR2: SGHRS and YFSETQ. This CDR3 is 18 amino acids long. The CDR3, as DNA: TGCGCCAGCAGCGCAGGAAGACAGGGGGCGTTAAATAATTCACCCCTCCACTTT. This sequence encodes CASSAGRQGALNNSPLHF.

This rearrangement joins TRBV7-3 to TRBJ2-7, with TRBD2 matching over 7 bases. Trimming cost V 1 base and J 3 bases; bases outside gene matches: 3. The CDR3 consists of 14 residues. Germline V gives CDR1 SGHTA, CDR2 FQGTGA. The CDR3 loop is CASSLNRGSYEQYF. The CDR3 nucleotides read TGTGCCAGCAGCTTAAACCGCGGGAGCTACGAGCAGTACTTC. Based on the CDR3 plus reference TRBV7-3 and TRBJ2-7, the full variable domain is GAGVSQTPSNKVTEKGKYVELRCDPISGHTALYWYRQSLGQGPEFLIYFQGTGAADDSGLPNDRFFAVRPEGSVSTLKIQRTERGDSAVYLCASSLNRGSYEQYFGPGTRLTVT.

V usage is TRBV24-1 and J usage is TRBJ2-5, with TRBD2 identical over 7 bases. The CDR3 is made up of 13 amino acids. CDR1 and CDR2 (germline): KGHDR, SFDVKD. Trimming at V came to 9 bases and at J to 5 bases, leaving 8 bases not matched to a gene. This CDR3 reads CATQTSGGETQYF. CDR3 bases: TGTGCCACCCAAACCTCCGGGGGGGAGACCCAGTACTTC.

The chain links TRBV4-2 to TRBJ1-1, with D possibly TRBD1 on 5 matching bases. V dropped 3 bases and J dropped 6 bases, with 11 bases sitting between them. CDR1 LGHNA and CDR2 YNFKEQ come from the germline V gene. The CDR3 spans 13 residues. The DNA of the CDR3 is TGTGCCAGCAGCCAGCCCGGACAAGCTGAAGCTTTCTTT. It codes for CASSQPGQAEAFF.

V is TRBV7-2 and J is TRBJ2-7; 15 nucleotides line up with TRBD2. The CDR3 has 15 residues. Trimming removed 6 bases from V and 7 bases from J; junction bases left unmatched: 7. Germline CDR1 is SGHTA and CDR2 is FQGNSA. CDR3 loop: CASRPWTSGGGEQYF. DNA for the CDR3: TGTGCCAGCAGGCCGTGGACTAGCGGGGGGGGAGAGCAGTACTTC.

The chain combines TRBV10-3 with TRBJ2-7; D gene unclear. Trimming removed 0 bases from V and 8 bases from J, with 11 bases in between. CDR3 size: 13 residues. Germline CDR1 is ENHRY and CDR2 is SYGVKD. CDR3 amino acids: CAISESVAPQQYF. CDR3 bases: TGTGCCATCAGTGAGTCTGTGGCCCCCCAGCAGTACTTC.

This clone was counted a few times. In nucleotides, the CDR3 is TGCGCCAGGCACAATTCCCCTGGGGTATGGACTAAGGGGCGCAATCAGCCCCAGCATTTT. Translating it yields CARHNSPGVWTKGRNQPQHF. The V call is TRBV10-2, the J call TRBJ1-5, with D possibly being TRBD1 (5 bases). The CDR3 is made up of 20 amino acids. The germline gives CDR1 WSHSY, CDR2 SAAADI. V lost 9 bases and J lost 2, with 32 bases in between.

The chain carries TRBV28 and TRBJ1-1; TRBD1 aligns across 9 bases. Germline trimming cut 6 bases from V and 6 bases from J; bases unmatched to any gene: 14. This CDR3 comprises 16 residues. Per the germline V gene, CDR1 is MDHEN and CDR2 is SYDVKM. The CDR3 here is CASSSLAPGQGSEAFF. CDR3 bases: TGTGCCAGCAGCTCCTTAGCCCCGGGACAGGGTTCTGAAGCTTTCTTT.

This chain uses TRBV7-3 with TRBJ1-2; D is perhaps TRBD1 (5 bases). Trimming left V 1 base short and J 8 bases short, with 17 bases between. This CDR3 contains 15 residues. Germline loops: CDR1 SGHTA, CDR2 FQGTGA. The chain's CDR3 is CASSLRGGSLGGYTF. Here the CDR3 DNA reads TGTGCCAGCAGCTTAAGGGGCGGGAGCCTCGGCGGCTACACCTTC.

This clone came up once. CDR3: CASSPRRTTNEKLFF. Written as DNA, the CDR3 is TGTGCCAGCAGCCCGCGCAGGACAACTAATGAAAAACTGTTTTTT. J is TRBJ1-4 and V is TRBV3-1 (or the pseudogene TRBV3-2); D gene unclear. CDR3 length: 15 amino acids. Germline V CDR1 and CDR2: LGHDT, YNNKEL (reference sequence). Trimming cost V 4 bases and J 0 bases, with 9 bases left between them.

The chain couples TRBV7-2 to TRBJ2-5; no clear D gene. Germline V lookup: CDR1 SGHTA, CDR2 FQGNSA. The V and J ends lost 7 bases and 2 bases respectively, with 11 bases between them. CDR3 length equals 13 residues. The CDR3 DNA sequence: TGTGCCAGCAAGTTCCACAGTCAAGAGACCCAGTACTTC. This encodes CASKFHSQETQYF.

V and J are TRBV27 and TRBJ2-1; TRBD1 is a possible D gene (5 bases). V was trimmed by 5 bases and J by 4 bases, leaving 15 bases between them. This CDR3 spans 15 amino acids. Germline V CDR1 and CDR2: MNHEY, SMNVEV (reference sequence). The CDR3 region has the DNA TGTGCCAGCAGTATCCAGGGAATTGGGTACAATGAGCAGTTCTTC. Protein: CASSIQGIGYNEQFF.

This clone has a single count. The chain links TRBV4-2 to TRBJ1-2; D perhaps matches TRBD1 (5 bases). Trimming removed 2 bases at V and 4 bases at J, with 17 bases between. Per the germline V gene, CDR1 is LGHNA and CDR2 is YNFKEQ. The CDR3 has 16 amino acids. The CDR3 nucleotides are TGTGCCAGCAGCCAATACCAGGGTAATGGGCCCTATGGCTACACCTTC. It codes for CASSQYQGNGPYGYTF.

The chain employs TRBV6-5 and TRBJ1-2; D is uncertain. The CDR3 is 13 residues long. The germline gives CDR1 MNHEY, CDR2 SVGAGI. Trimming pared 3 bases from V and 8 bases from J, leaving 13 bases between. This CDR3 reads CASSYGSSRGYTF. The CDR3 DNA reads as TGTGCCAGCAGTTATGGGAGCTCGAGGGGCTACACCTTC.

The V gene is TRBV7-6, the J gene TRBJ2-3, with 14 bases aligning to TRBD2. This CDR3 comprises 15 residues. The germline V gene has CDR1 SGHVS and CDR2 FNYEAQ. After removal of 6 bases from V and 4 bases from J, the junction contained 3 bases not matched to a gene. The CDR3 DNA reads TGTGCCAGCAGACTGACTAGCGGGAGGGCAGATACGCAGTATTTT. It codes for CASRLTSGRADTQYF. Filled out from reference TRBV7-6 and TRBJ2-3, the complete variable domain reads GAGVSQSPRYKVTKRGQDVALRCDPISGHVSLYWYRQALGQGPEFLTYFNYEAQQDKSGLPNDRFSAERPEGSISTLTIQRTEQRDSAMYRCASRLTSGRADTQYFGPGTRLTVL.

This clone was found once. The chain links TRBV27 to TRBJ1-6; TRBD1 might be the D (6 bases). Germline V lookup: CDR1 MNHEY, CDR2 SMNVEV (reference sequence). The CDR3 runs 14 residues. Trimming removed 2 bases from V and 10 bases from J, with 12 bases in between. CDR3 sequence reads: CASSLGGGGSPLHF. The CDR3 DNA reads TGTGCCAGCAGTTTAGGGGGGGGCGGGTCACCCCTCCACTTT.

The chain couples TRBV5-1 to TRBJ2-7; the D gene is possibly TRBD1 (5 bases). The V end lost 3 bases, the J end lost 0 bases, and 10 bases lay between the germline ends. This CDR3 is built from 14 residues. Germline V gene lookup returns CDR1 SGHRS and CDR2 YFSETQ. CDR3 sequence (DNA): TGCGCCAGCAGCTCCAGGGTCAGCTCCTACGAGCAGTACTTC. Its translation: CASSSRVSSYEQYF. Using reference TRBV5-1 and TRBJ2-7 for the parts outside the CDR3, the full variable domain is KAGVTQTPRYLIKTRGQQVTLSCSPISGHRSVSWYQQTPGQGLQFLFEYFSETQRNKGNFPGRFSGRQFSNSRSEMNVSTLELGDSALYLCASSSRVSSYEQYFGPGTRLTVT.

This chain links TRBV7-2 with TRBJ1-1; D may be TRBD1 (5 bases). Germline-derived CDR1 and CDR2 are SGHTA and FQGNSA. The CDR3 totals 13 residues. Trimming shortened V by 4 bases and J by 3 bases, and 9 bases separated the two germline ends. CDR3 nucleotide sequence: TGTGCCAGCAGCTGGGGGGGAGACACTGAAGCTTTCTTT. Protein: CASSWGGDTEAFF. Using reference TRBV7-2 and TRBJ1-1 for the parts outside the CDR3, the full variable domain is GAGVSQSPSNKVTEKGKDVELRCDPISGHTALYWYRQSLGQGLEFLIYFQGNSAPDKSGLPSDRFSAERTGGSVSTLTIQRTQQEDSAVYLCASSWGGDTEAFFGQGTRLTVV.

A word on this clone: Germline and junction disagree at one end, which may indicate a read error. This sequence joins TRBV5-6 and TRBJ2-6, with D possibly TRBD1 on 5 matching bases. CDR1 is SGHDT and CDR2 is YYEEEE in the germline V gene. The CDR3 is 16 amino acids. CDR3 region: CASSLNGVKGANVLTF. In DNA form, the CDR3 reads TGTGCCAGCAGCTTGAATGGGGTAAAAGGGGCCAACGTGCTGACTTTC.